The 25 T cell receptor beta chains presented below share a single source sample, sequenced in a study of blood T cell repertoires in COVID-19. The assay was immunoSEQ multiplex PCR, and TCRdb's table has in-frame clones only and misses some. The table has around 100,000 clones, roughly 84% seen once. Sequencing used peripheral blood. These receptors were collected from a man aged 35 to 55 with acute or convalescent COVID-19.

Only a few counts were recorded for this clone. This sequence joins TRBV6-5 and TRBJ2-7; D perhaps matches TRBD1 (5 bases). The length of the CDR3 is 14 residues. Trimming removed 6 bases at V and 4 bases at J, with 16 bases between. CDR1 MNHEY and CDR2 SVGAGI come from the germline V gene. The CDR3, as DNA: TGTGCCAGCAGAGCCCAACAGGTTAGGTACGAGCAGTACTTC. Amino acids: CASRAQQVRYEQYF.

The table lists this clone with a count of one. The chain combines TRBV10-2 with TRBJ1-4; D gene ambiguous. The CDR3 sequence is 18 residues long. Trimming pared 6 bases from V and 2 bases from J, leaving 22 bases between. The germline gives CDR1 WSHSY, CDR2 SAAADI. CDR3 sequence (DNA): TGCGCCAGCAGAGCGGGCGGAGGAGAACTGGCTACTAATGAAAAACTGTTTTTT. It is translated as CASRAGGGELATNEKLFF.

This chain joins TRBV5-1 and TRBJ2-1; TRBD1 matches at 12 bases. Germline-derived CDR1 and CDR2 are SGHRS and YFSETQ. This CDR3 has 16 amino acids. After removal of 4 bases from V and 2 bases from J, the junction contained 4 bases not matched to a gene. This CDR3 reads CASSGGQGAAYNEQFF. The CDR3 DNA is TGCGCCAGCAGCGGGGGACAGGGGGCGGCCTACAATGAGCAGTTCTTC.

The CDR3 DNA reads as TGTGCCAGCAGTTATCGATCCCGGGGACACGGGGATCGGGTAGCTGAAGCTTTCTTT. Residues: CASSYRSRGHGDRVAEAFF. The chain recombines TRBV6-2 or TRBV6-3 with TRBJ1-1; tentatively, D is TRBD1 (6 bases). Trimming took off 3 bases at V and 6 bases at J, with 29 bases between the two ends. Germline V CDR1 and CDR2: MNHEY, SVGEGT. The CDR3 length is 19 residues.

V is TRBV5-5 and J is TRBJ2-5; 9 bases align to TRBD1. Germline values: CDR1 SGHKS, CDR2 YYEKEE (reference sequence). The CDR3 extends over 13 amino acids. J lost 9 bases, V lost 5 bases, and 8 bases had no gene match. In nucleotides, the CDR3 is TGTGCCAGCAGTTCGGACAGGGGAGCGGCCCAGTACTTC. Its translation is CASSSDRGAAQYF.

The chain uses TRBV5-5 and TRBJ2-2; unclear D gene. Germline values: CDR1 SGHKS, CDR2 YYEKEE (reference sequence). The V and J ends lost 0 bases and 3 bases respectively, with 12 bases between them. CDR3 length: 16 residues. The CDR3 DNA follows: TGTGCCAGCAGCTTGGGATTCCGGGTTTACACCGGGGAGCTGTTTTTT. This encodes CASSLGFRVYTGELFF. Using reference TRBV5-5 and TRBJ2-2 for the parts outside the CDR3, the full variable domain is DAGVTQSPTHLIKTRGQQVTLRCSPISGHKSVSWYQQVLGQGPQFIFQYYEKEERGRGNFPDRFSARQFPNYSSELNVNALLLGDSALYLCASSLGFRVYTGELFFGEGSRLTVL.

This clone has just a few counts. V gene TRBV9 combines with J gene TRBJ2-5; D perhaps matches TRBD1 (5 bases). Germline V gene data show CDR1 as SGDLS and CDR2 as YYNGEE. The CDR3 is made up of 16 amino acids. Trimming removed 0 bases at V and 0 bases at J, with 12 bases between. CDR3 nucleotide sequence: TGTGCCAGCAGCGTAGGACAGAGCCCCTACCAAGAGACCCAGTACTTC. As protein: CASSVGQSPYQETQYF.

The chain joins TRBV11-3 to TRBJ1-4; D gene ambiguous. Deletions cut 5 bases from V and 7 bases from J, with 8 bases between. Germline V gene lookup returns CDR1 SGHNT and CDR2 YENEEA. This CDR3 region has 12 residues. This chain's CDR3 is CASSPGGEKLFF. The CDR3 coding sequence is TGTGCCAGCAGCCCAGGTGGTGAAAAACTGTTTTTT. The full variable domain, rest sourced from reference TRBV11-3 and TRBJ1-4, is EAGVVQSPRYKIIEKKQPVAFWCNPISGHNTLYWYLQNLGQGPELLIRYENEEAVDDSQLPKDRFSAERLKGVDSTLKIQPAELGDSAVYLCASSPGGEKLFFGSGTQLSVL.

J is TRBJ2-5 and V is TRBV11-2; 12 nucleotides match TRBD2. Germline V gives CDR1 SGHAT, CDR2 FQNNGV. Trimming cost V 5 bases and J 5 bases; bases outside gene matches: 12. This CDR3 is 17 amino acids long. The CDR3 sequence: CASSPFGASGGAETQYF. CDR3 bases: TGTGCCAGCAGCCCATTCGGGGCTAGCGGGGGGGCGGAGACCCAGTACTTC.

V is TRBV29-1 and J is TRBJ2-2; D perhaps matches TRBD1 (6 bases). The CDR3 is 14 amino acids. The germline V gene encodes CDR1 SQVTM and CDR2 ANQGSEA. Trimming pared 6 bases from V and 0 bases from J, leaving 11 bases between. DNA for the CDR3: TGCAGCGTCACAGGGCAGGCGAACACCGGGGAGCTGTTTTTT. Translation gives CSVTGQANTGELFF.

The CDR3 spells CATSDPGTSGSGELFF. The CDR3 nucleotides read TGTGCCACCAGTGATCCCGGGACTAGCGGGAGTGGGGAGCTGTTTTTT. The chain combines TRBV24-1 with TRBJ2-2; 14 bases are a match to TRBD2. The ends lost 3 bases at V and 8 bases at J; junction bases unmatched: 4. The germline V gene encodes CDR1 KGHDR and CDR2 SFDVKD. The CDR3 length is 16 residues.

The J gene is TRBJ2-1, the V gene TRBV21-1; TRBD2 is the table's D call, not checked against the DNA. TRBV21-1 is a pseudogene. CDR3 length: 21 amino acids. The CDR3 here is CASSKRARVGFREVVHNEQFF. In DNA form, the CDR3 reads TGTGCCAGCAGCAAACGGGCCCGAGTAGGTTTTAGGGAGGTGGTCCACAATGAGCAGTTCTTC.

V and J are TRBV10-2 and TRBJ1-4; D remains ambiguous. Trimming left V 8 bases short and J 3 bases short, with 10 bases between. This CDR3 is built from 13 residues. Per the germline V gene, CDR1 is WSHSY and CDR2 is SAAADI. This CDR3 reads CASAGSANEKLFF. The CDR3 DNA follows: TGCGCCAGCGCAGGTTCAGCTAATGAAAAACTGTTTTTT.

This clone was seen a handful of times. The V gene is TRBV5-1, the J gene TRBJ1-6; the match to TRBD1 covers 7 bases. The J segment lost 7 bases and the V segment lost 4 bases, leaving 5 bases of the junction unmatched. CDR1 is SGHRS, CDR2 YFSETQ, per germline. The CDR3 contains 14 residues. The chain's CDR3 is CASSRDRSNSPLHF. Here the CDR3 DNA reads TGCGCCAGCAGCCGGGACAGATCCAATTCACCCCTCCACTTT.

The J gene is TRBJ2-5, the V gene TRBV4-2; the match to TRBD2 covers 11 bases. The V and J ends lost 3 bases and 7 bases, in that order; junction bases with no gene match: 13. This CDR3 contains 17 residues. Germline CDR1 LGHNA, CDR2 YNFKEQ. The CDR3 region is CASSQGSPTSGDGTQYF. Written as DNA, the CDR3 is TGTGCCAGCAGCCAGGGATCTCCGACTAGCGGGGATGGGACCCAGTACTTC.

Only a few counts were recorded for this clone. The V gene is TRBV29-1, the J gene TRBJ1-3, with D unresolved. Germline values: CDR1 SQVTM, CDR2 ANQGSEA. The V end was cut by 7 bases, the J end by 2 bases, with 15 bases between. This CDR3 has 14 amino acids. This CDR3 reads CSAEQRNTGNTIYF. The CDR3 DNA sequence: TGCAGCGCCGAACAGAGAAATACTGGAAACACCATATATTTT.

J is TRBJ1-3 and V is TRBV6-5; D gene ambiguous. Germline V gene lookup returns CDR1 MNHEY and CDR2 SVGAGI. The CDR3 is 12 residues long. The CDR3: CAAIYSGNTIYF. The CDR3, as DNA: TGTGCTGCGATCTACTCTGGAAACACCATATATTTT.

The chain uses TRBV5-1 and TRBJ2-5, with 10 bases identical to TRBD1. The CDR3 has 14 amino acids. Trimming removed 4 bases from V and 2 bases from J; junction bases left unmatched: 2. Per the germline V gene, CDR1 is SGHRS and CDR2 is YFSETQ. In nucleotides, the CDR3 is TGCGCCAGCAGCACGGACAGGGGGCAAGAGACCCAGTACTTC. Protein sequence: CASSTDRGQETQYF. The whole variable domain, remainder taken from reference TRBV5-1 and TRBJ2-5, is KAGVTQTPRYLIKTRGQQVTLSCSPISGHRSVSWYQQTPGQGLQFLFEYFSETQRNKGNFPGRFSGRQFSNSRSEMNVSTLELGDSALYLCASSTDRGQETQYFGPGTRLLVL.

Only one count was recorded for this clone. V is TRBV6-5 and J is TRBJ2-5, with a possible D match to TRBD2 (6 bases). The CDR3 totals 14 residues. The V gene's germline CDR1 is MNHEY and CDR2 SVGAGI. V shed 5 bases and J shed 5 bases, with 15 bases lying between them. The CDR3 sequence is CASSNRGSVETQYF. CDR3 sequence (DNA): TGTGCCAGCAGTAACCGGGGGTCAGTGGAGACCCAGTACTTC.

The V call is TRBV6-5, the J call TRBJ2-2; 8 nucleotides align to TRBD2. The CDR3 contains 13 residues. Per the germline V gene, CDR1 is MNHEY and CDR2 is SVGAGI. V was pared by 6 bases and J by 7 bases, with 4 bases of the junction left unmatched. For the CDR3, the DNA is TGTGCCAGCAGCCACGGGGGGGGCGGGGAGCTGTTTTTT. Translating it yields CASSHGGGGELFF.

This clone was seen at least ten times. The CDR3 loop reads CASSYEGGHGTGELFF. The CDR3 DNA follows: TGTGCCAGCAGCTATGAGGGAGGGCATGGCACCGGGGAGCTGTTTTTT. This chain joins TRBV7-9 and TRBJ2-2, with TRBD2 matching 7 bases. Germline V gene data show CDR1 as SEHNR and CDR2 as FQNEAQ (reference sequence). The CDR3 runs 16 residues. J gave up 4 bases and V 4 bases, and 9 bases lay outside the gene matches.

This clone was picked up a small number of times. The rearrangement links TRBV29-1 to TRBJ1-2; unclear D gene. Germline V gene data show CDR1 as SQVTM and CDR2 as ANQGSEA. V was cut by 7 bases and J by 8 bases, with 11 bases left in between. The CDR3 is 10 residues long. The CDR3 loop reads CSAVEDGYTF. CDR3 DNA: TGCAGCGCCGTGGAGGACGGCTACACCTTC. Full variable domain (missing parts from reference TRBV29-1 and TRBJ1-2): SAVISQKPSRDICQRGTSLTIQCQVDSQVTMMFWYRQQPGQSLTLIATANQGSEATYESGFVIDKFPISRPNLTFSTLTVSNMSPEDSSIYLCSAVEDGYTFGSGTRLTVV.

The CDR3: CASSRWTSGGAGEQFF. DNA for the CDR3: TGTGCCAGCAGTCGTTGGACTAGCGGGGGGGCGGGTGAGCAGTTCTTC. The chain uses TRBV7-6 and TRBJ2-1; TRBD2 matches at 15 bases. This CDR3 spans 16 amino acids. Germline V gene data show CDR1 as SGHVS and CDR2 as FNYEAQ. Losses at the gene ends were 6 bases for V and 9 bases for J; bases not matched to a gene: 9.

The V call is TRBV4-2, the J call TRBJ2-7, with 7 bases fitting TRBD2. The CDR3 has 13 amino acids. Germline assignment: CDR1 LGHNA and CDR2 YNFKEQ. Losses at the gene ends were 6 bases for V and 5 bases for J; bases not matched to a gene: 7. CDR3 coding DNA: TGTGCCAGCAGACGGGGCGGGAGTCACGAGCAGTACTTC. Residues: CASRRGGSHEQYF.

The rearrangement uses TRBV24-1 and TRBJ2-1; D is unclear. There are 16 residues in the CDR3. CDR1 KGHDR and CDR2 SFDVKD come from the germline V gene. The V and J ends lost 2 bases and 10 bases respectively, with 20 bases between them. CDR3 DNA: TGTGCCACCAGTGATTCCCCGTTGGCTATTATACAGGAGCAGTTCTTC. As protein: CATSDSPLAIIQEQFF.